This T cell receptor (beta chain) comes out of a study of beta chain features in type 1 diabetes. General study results and limits: TCRB CDR3 length was moderately but significantly reduced in all four CD4+ subsets of Type 1 diabetes patients. Cells with high TCR expression could be over-represented when cDNA is sequenced.

This clone was detected a few times. What it binds is unknown. V lost 5 bases to trimming and J lost 4 bases; unmatched junction nucleotides: 4. The germline gives CDR1 SEHNR, CDR2 FQNEAQ (reference sequence). This CDR3 spans 13 amino acids. Reverse transcribing all isolated RNA meant expressed TCRB transcripts were sequenced. Only in-frame clones appear in the TCRdb table, and some are missing; sequencing was by immunoSEQ multiplex PCR. The sample gives a few hundred thousand clones, roughly 12% of which show up once; roughly 0.015% is in the top ten. The sequence was obtained from a woman aged 18-29 years with type 1 diabetes. Sequences were obtained from naive CD4+ T cells from blood. The V gene is TRBV7-9, the J gene TRBJ1-1; TRBD1 aligns across 7 bases. The chain's CDR3 is CASSLGQPTEAFF. CDR3 DNA sequence: TGTGCCAGCAGCCTGGGACAGCCCACTGAAGCTTTCTTT. Filled out from reference TRBV7-9 and TRBJ1-1, the complete variable domain reads DTGVSQNPRHKITKRGQNVTFRCDPISEHNRLYWYRQTLGQGPEFLTYFQNEAQLEKSRLLSDRFSAERPKGSFSTLEIQRTEQGDSAMYLCASSLGQPTEAFFGQGTRLTVV.